These 2 T cell receptor beta chains originate from one sample sequenced in a study of blood T cell repertoires in COVID-19. Clones were read by immunoSEQ multiplex PCR, and TCRdb kept only the in-frame ones, dropping some. This table has 95,000 to 150,000 clones, over 65% appearing once. Sequencing used peripheral blood. These receptors were collected from a human donor with acute or convalescent COVID-19. The donor label of this sample is uncertain.

The gene calls are TRBV5-1 and TRBJ2-2, with D uncertain. Germline CDR1 and CDR2: SGHRS and YFSETQ. This CDR3 has 14 amino acids. The ends were cut back, 4 bases at V and 4 bases at J, with 11 bases in the middle. Written as DNA, the CDR3 is TGCGCCAGCAGCCTTGAACGGGTCACCGGGGAGCTGTTTTTT. Translation gives CASSLERVTGELFF.

The CDR3 spells CASSLTRGGQETQYF. The CDR3 coding sequence is TGTGCCAGCAGCTTGACACGGGGGGGTCAAGAGACCCAGTACTTC. This sequence joins TRBV5-4 and TRBJ2-5, with 8 positions matching TRBD2. V dropped 1 base and J dropped 2; count of bases not matched to a gene: 4. The germline CDR1 and CDR2 sequences are SGHNT and YYREEE (reference sequence). The CDR3 extends over 15 amino acids. The variable domain in full, with the rest retrieved from reference TRBV5-4 and TRBJ2-5, is ETGVTQSPTHLIKTRGQQVTLRCSSQSGHNTVSWYQQALGQGPQFIFQYYREEENGRGNFPPRFSGLQFPNYSSELNVNALELDDSALYLCASSLTRGGQETQYFGPGTRLLVL.